This TCR beta chain emerged from a study of PD-1 blockade in classical Hodgkin lymphoma (TCRdb year 2020). As for the study more broadly: Nivolumab dosing was 3 mg/kg intravenously every 2 weeks, continuing until either disease progression or unacceptable toxicity. A peripheral blood immune signature of response to PD-1 blockade in classical Hodgkin lymphoma was defined using TCR beta sequencing and CyTOF. Points the paper makes about the study in general: Baseline diversity similar to that of newly diagnosed patients was observed in trial patients achieving complete response, whereas significantly lower diversity was observed in partial responders and progressors. Baseline TCR diversity was reported to be lower in newly diagnosed patients than in healthy donors, and even lower in relapsed/refractory patients. The study covered only a single clinical trial cohort, and the causes of the repertoire differences, possibly disease activity or prior therapy, were still not defined. Lower diversity was observed in patients in whom nivolumab was started less than 1 year after ASCT, and these patients were excluded from later analyses so that confounding by immune reconstitution would be avoided. A significant rise by C4D1 was seen in CD4+ but not CD8+ TCR diversity (p=0.0027 vs p=0.16), with the rise being most apparent in complete responders (p=0.02).

The CDR3 goes from the cysteine to the phenylalanine over 15 residues. Of all the DNA, just the CDR3 is kept, 45 bases in frame from base 1. CDR1 and CDR2, per the germline V gene, are KGHSH and LQKENI. The germline ends are 11 bases apart after V is trimmed by 1 base and J by 7 bases. In regard to this clone: Its antigen remains unidentified. No quality values exist for individual bases; no much larger clone is one base distant.

Genomic DNA was extracted with the Qiagen DNeasy kit from unsorted PBMCs and from negatively selected CD4+ and CD8+ fractions. Using primers that anneal to V and J segments, immunoSEQ multiplex PCR amplified the TCR beta CDR3 regions. A synthetic immune receptor repertoire was used to minimize amplification bias, and any residual bias was removed computationally once sequencing was done. Per the authors' processing: Repertoire diversity was quantified as the Shannon entropy index using custom Python scripts. Unsorted, CD4+ and CD8+ repertoires were analyzed separately, except for combined analyses in which CD4+ and CD8+ sequences were merged in silico. Clonal expansion was defined as a frequency increase of at least 2-fold after treatment compared with C1D1, and clones undetected at baseline were assigned a pseudocount of 0.5. Singleton clones were defined as clones with 0 or 1 copy at C1D1, and non-singleton clones were defined as clones with 2 or more copies. Clones expanded in unsorted samples were annotated as CD4+, CD8+ or unknown by matching protein sequences in sorted samples from the same patient. Diversity changes from C1D1 to C4D1 were tested in paired samples using Wilcoxon tests. Imported from immuneACCESS, the table was reduced by TCRdb to in-frame sequences with V and J called. These copies leave out some clones; in studies compared against another copy, an unresolved V gene accounts for under half, and the cause of the remainder is not known. V and J calls plus clone size are reproduced from that table; the DNA served to infer D and trimming. Within this sample are 35,000 to 45,000 clones, with approximately 70% of them counted one time only. The ten largest clones capture around 3% of the sample.

The intended sense of this specimen's time point label: cycle 1 day 1 (C1D1), immediately before nivolumab initiation. Every trial patient had relapsed following autologous stem cell transplantation, and prior brentuximab vedotin exposure was what differed among cohorts A, B and C. A total of around 60 patients with relapsed/refractory classical Hodgkin lymphoma made up the trial cohort, and each patient's best overall response was complete response, partial response or progressive disease. Trial patients were treated with single-agent nivolumab in the multi-cohort phase II CheckMate 205 trial. An independent review committee assessed best overall response using the 2007 International Working Group response criteria. Trial PBMCs were collected immediately before nivolumab initiation (C1D1) and during therapy at cycle 2 day 1 and cycle 4 day 1. Peripheral blood was collected in 8 mL Vacutainer Cell Preparation Tubes, from which PBMCs were isolated by centrifugation and then cryopreserved.

The input for sequencing was peripheral blood mononuclear cells (PBMCs), taken at baseline. The clonotype comes from a human donor with classical Hodgkin lymphoma. Recombination linked TRBV18 to TRBJ1-6; the D gene assignment is ambiguous. The CDR3 protein is CASSPRTQSNSPLHF. In nucleotide form, the sequence is TGTGCCAGCTCACCACGTACACAATCGAATTCACCCCTCCACTTT.